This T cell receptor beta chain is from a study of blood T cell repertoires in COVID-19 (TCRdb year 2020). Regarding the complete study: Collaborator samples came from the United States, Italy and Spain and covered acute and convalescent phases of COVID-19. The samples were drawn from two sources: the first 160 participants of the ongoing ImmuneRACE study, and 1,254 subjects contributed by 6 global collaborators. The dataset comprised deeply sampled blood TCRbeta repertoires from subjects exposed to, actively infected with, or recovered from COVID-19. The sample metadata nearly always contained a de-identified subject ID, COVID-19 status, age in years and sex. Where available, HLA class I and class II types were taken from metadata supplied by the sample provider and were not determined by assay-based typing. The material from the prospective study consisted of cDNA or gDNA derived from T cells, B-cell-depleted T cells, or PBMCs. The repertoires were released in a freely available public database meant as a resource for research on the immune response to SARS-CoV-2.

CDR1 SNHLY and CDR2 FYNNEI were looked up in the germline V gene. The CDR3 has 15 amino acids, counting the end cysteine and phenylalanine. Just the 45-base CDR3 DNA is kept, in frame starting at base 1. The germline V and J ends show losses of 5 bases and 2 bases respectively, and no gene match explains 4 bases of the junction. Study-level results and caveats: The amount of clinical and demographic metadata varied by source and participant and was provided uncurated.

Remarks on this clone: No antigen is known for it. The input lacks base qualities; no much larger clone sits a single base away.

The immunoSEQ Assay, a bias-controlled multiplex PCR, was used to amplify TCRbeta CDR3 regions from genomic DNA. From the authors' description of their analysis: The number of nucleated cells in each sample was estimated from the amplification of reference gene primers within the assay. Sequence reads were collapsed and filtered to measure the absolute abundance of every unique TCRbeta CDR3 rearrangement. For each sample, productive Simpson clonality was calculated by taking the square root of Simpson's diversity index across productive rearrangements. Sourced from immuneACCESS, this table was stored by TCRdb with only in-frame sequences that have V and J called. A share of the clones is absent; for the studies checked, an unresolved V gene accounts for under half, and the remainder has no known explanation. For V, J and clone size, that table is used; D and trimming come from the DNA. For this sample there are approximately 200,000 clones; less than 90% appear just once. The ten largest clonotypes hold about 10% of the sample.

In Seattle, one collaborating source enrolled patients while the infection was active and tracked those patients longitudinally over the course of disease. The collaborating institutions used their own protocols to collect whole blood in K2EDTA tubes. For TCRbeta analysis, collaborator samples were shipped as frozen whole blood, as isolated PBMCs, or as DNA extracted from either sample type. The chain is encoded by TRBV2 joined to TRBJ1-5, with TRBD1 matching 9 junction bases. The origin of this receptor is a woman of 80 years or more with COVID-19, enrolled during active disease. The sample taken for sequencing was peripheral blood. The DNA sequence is TGTGCCAGCAGTCCACAGGGGGCCGGCAATCAGCCCCAGCATTTT. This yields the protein CASSPQGAGNQPQHF.